The 19 T cell receptor beta chains listed next were all sequenced from one sample in a study of cytomegalovirus exposure and HLA in healthy donors. The PCR made use of 60 Vbeta and 13 Jbeta primers. Profiling relied on immunoSEQ multiplex PCR, and the TCRdb table lists in-frame clones only, not all of them. The sample shows roughly 170,000 clones, about 80% of them seen only once. Sequenced: PBMCs. The receptors originated from a woman aged 25 to 39 in good health and CMV-seropositive.

J is TRBJ2-7 and V is TRBV19; perhaps TRBD1 as D (5 bases). The CDR3 loop spans 14 amino acids. V was cut by 10 bases and J by 2 bases, with 18 bases left in between. Germline V gene sequence: CDR1 LNHDA, CDR2 SQIVND (reference sequence). CDR3: CAILGRPRTYEQYF. CDR3 nucleotides: TGTGCCATCCTGGGGCGTCCTCGTACCTACGAGCAGTACTTC.

The chain couples TRBV6-7 to TRBJ2-3; 14 bases map to TRBD2. TRBV6-7 is labeled an ORF, and its function is uncertain. The CDR3 consists of 17 residues. Trimming removed 4 bases from V and 5 bases from J; junction bases left unmatched: 8. CDR3 amino acids: CASSSGTSGRRQDTQYF. The CDR3 region has the DNA TGTGCCAGCAGTTCCGGGACTAGCGGGAGACGACAAGATACGCAGTATTTT.

This clone was detected once. This sequence joins TRBV5-1 and TRBJ2-1; D not resolved. The CDR3 runs 14 residues. V gave up 0 bases and J gave up 9 bases, with 13 bases separating them. CDR1 is SGHRS and CDR2 is YFSETQ in the germline V gene. The CDR3 loop is CASSLAEGSGEQFF. CDR3 nucleotides: TGCGCCAGCAGCTTGGCCGAAGGATCGGGTGAGCAGTTCTTC.

V is TRBV5-4 and J is TRBJ2-1; 7 bases fit TRBD2. Looked up from germline, CDR1 is SGHNT and CDR2 is YYREEE (reference sequence). CDR3 length: 15 amino acids. The trim removed 3 bases at V and 6 bases at J, leaving 9 bases unmatched. Here the CDR3 DNA reads TGTGCCAGCAGCTCGGGAGGCCCAGGAGCCAATGAGCAGTTCTTC. Amino acid sequence: CASSSGGPGANEQFF.

The rearrangement uses TRBV9 and TRBJ2-1; D is uncertain. This CDR3 comprises 14 residues. V lost 0 bases to trimming and J lost 5 bases, with 9 bases between them. CDR1 and CDR2 from the germline V gene are SGDLS and YYNGEE. The CDR3 DNA reads TGTGCCAGCAGCGTAGGGGTTGAGGACAATGAGCAGTTCTTC. Translated: CASSVGVEDNEQFF.

This chain's CDR3 is CASSLEQVLSGNTIYF. CDR3 nucleotides: TGCGCCAGCAGCTTGGAACAGGTCCTCTCTGGAAACACCATATATTTT. The chain employs TRBV5-1 and TRBJ1-3; a weak D match, TRBD1 (5 bases). With 0 bases removed from V and 0 bases from J, the gap between germline ends came to 10 bases. CDR1 is SGHRS and CDR2 is YFSETQ in the germline V gene. This CDR3 spans 16 amino acids.

The rearrangement uses TRBV10-3 and TRBJ2-1, with D maybe TRBD2 (5 bases). Deletions cut 0 bases from V and 0 bases from J, with 12 bases between. CDR1 and CDR2 (germline): ENHRY, SYGVKD. This CDR3 spans 17 amino acids. Written as DNA, the CDR3 is TGTGCCATCAGTGAGTCGCGCGGGCAAAGCTCCTACAATGAGCAGTTCTTC. This sequence encodes CAISESRGQSSYNEQFF.

V gene TRBV27 combines with J gene TRBJ2-7; 7 bases are a match to TRBD2. V lost 0 bases and J lost 4; bases outside the gene matches: 0. CDR1 and CDR2 (germline): MNHEY, SMNVEV (reference sequence). This CDR3 has 13 residues. CDR3 nucleotides: TGTGCCAGCAGTTTATCCGGGGGGTACGAGCAGTACTTC. Its protein product is CASSLSGGYEQYF.

V and J are TRBV5-6 and TRBJ2-5; no firm D call. Germline V CDR1 and CDR2: SGHDT, YYEEEE. Trimming stripped 4 bases from V and 2 bases from J, with 6 bases between. The CDR3 sequence is 12 residues long. CDR3 nucleotides: TGTGCCAGCAGCCCGGGTCAAGAGACCCAGTACTTC. It specifies CASSPGQETQYF.

The rearrangement links TRBV5-4 to TRBJ1-2; TRBD1 agrees at 9 bases. In germline, CDR1 is SGHNT, CDR2 YYREEE (reference sequence). V dropped 2 bases and J dropped 7; count of bases not matched to a gene: 3. This CDR3 region has 13 residues. DNA of the CDR3: TGTGCCAGCAGCTTACAGGGGGCGAGTGGCTACACCTTC. Translating gives CASSLQGASGYTF.

V and J are TRBV27 and TRBJ2-6, with 7 positions matching TRBD1. From germline, CDR1 is MNHEY and CDR2 SMNVEV (reference sequence). Trimming took 6 bases from V and 2 from J; bases not matched to a gene: 4. CDR3 length equals 15 residues. The CDR3 nucleotides are TGTGCCAGCAGAAAACAGGGGACTGGGGCCAACGTCCTGACTTTC. Its translation is CASRKQGTGANVLTF.

This CDR3 reads CASRGLAGGLSYEQYF. CDR3 coding DNA: TGCGCCAGCAGGGGGCTAGCGGGAGGCCTCTCCTACGAGCAGTACTTC. V and J are TRBV5-1 and TRBJ2-7, with 11 bases matching TRBD2. Per germline, CDR1 SGHRS and CDR2 YFSETQ. J lost 0 bases, V lost 5 bases, and 7 bases had no gene match. This CDR3 contains 16 residues. Looking up the rest from reference TRBV5-1 and TRBJ2-7 gives the full variable domain: KAGVTQTPRYLIKTRGQQVTLSCSPISGHRSVSWYQQTPGQGLQFLFEYFSETQRNKGNFPGRFSGRQFSNSRSEMNVSTLELGDSALYLCASRGLAGGLSYEQYFGPGTRLTVT.

In its sample, this clone was seen a few times. The chain links TRBV28 to TRBJ2-7; 10 bases align to TRBD2. Looked up from germline, CDR1 is MDHEN and CDR2 is SYDVKM. Trimming removed 3 bases from V and 7 bases from J; junction bases left unmatched: 9. This CDR3 contains 15 residues. The CDR3 region has the DNA TGTGCCAGCAGTTTGCAAGCGGGAGGGTCCACGGAGCAGTACTTC. Translation: CASSLQAGGSTEQYF.

The count of this clone is one. V and J are TRBV27 and TRBJ2-7; 10 positions match TRBD2. The CDR3 is made up of 15 amino acids. V shed 6 bases, J shed 2 bases, and the junction held 7 bases outside the gene matches. CDR1 is MNHEY and CDR2 is SMNVEV in the germline V gene (reference sequence). CDR3: CASSPQLAGAYEQYF. CDR3 coding DNA: TGTGCCAGCAGCCCCCAGCTAGCGGGAGCCTACGAGCAGTACTTC.

The genes are TRBV29-1 and TRBJ1-1; 9 bases are a match to TRBD1. The CDR3 consists of 13 residues. CDR1 SQVTM and CDR2 ANQGSEA come from the germline V gene. V shed 4 bases, J shed 5 bases, and the junction held 5 bases outside the gene matches. CDR3 sequence: CSVATGGATEAFF. CDR3 bases: TGCAGCGTTGCAACAGGGGGCGCGACTGAAGCTTTCTTT.

The chain combines TRBV27 with TRBJ1-3; D is unclear. V gave up 4 bases and J gave up 6 bases, with 10 bases separating them. The CDR3 length is 13 residues. Germline assignment: CDR1 MNHEY and CDR2 SMNVEV (reference sequence). The CDR3 sequence is CASSSGLENTIYF. CDR3 bases: TGTGCCAGCAGTTCAGGCCTGGAAAACACCATATATTTT.

The rearrangement uses TRBV4-3 and TRBJ2-1, with 12 bases that match TRBD2. Per the germline V gene, CDR1 is LGHNA and CDR2 is YSLEER. This CDR3 contains 19 residues. Trimming cost V 1 base and J 1 base; bases outside gene matches: 8. The CDR3 region has the DNA TGCGCCAGCAGCCAAGGCCCGACTAGCGGGAGTTTTTCCTACAATGAGCAGTTCTTC. It codes for CASSQGPTSGSFSYNEQFF.

The genes are TRBV5-1 and TRBJ1-1; 9 positions match TRBD1. The CDR3 sequence is 14 residues long. CDR1 SGHRS and CDR2 YFSETQ come from the germline V gene. Germline trimming cut 4 bases from V and 3 bases from J; bases unmatched to any gene: 4. CDR3 DNA sequence: TGCGCCAGCAGCCTGACAGGGGGGGACACTGAAGCTTTCTTT. This encodes CASSLTGGDTEAFF.

The chain combines TRBV19 with TRBJ2-7; 7 bases map to TRBD1. The germline V gene has CDR1 LNHDA and CDR2 SQIVND (reference sequence). This CDR3 has 16 residues. The J segment lost 2 bases and the V segment lost 2 bases, leaving 9 bases of the junction unmatched. The CDR3 sequence is CASSIMGAGGAYEQYF. CDR3 coding DNA: TGTGCCAGTAGTATAATGGGGGCAGGGGGAGCCTACGAGCAGTACTTC.